The 15 T cell receptor beta chains below come from one sample, sequenced in a study of shared clonotypes between healthy human individuals. Here immunoSEQ multiplex PCR was the method, and the copy in TCRdb shows in-frame clones only, minus some. The data show about 1 million clones, with about 75% seen just once and 1.4% to 1.5% held by the top ten. Sample: memory CD4+ T cells sorted from blood. Subset given: CD45RA-negative fraction. The receptors derive from a man aged 18 to 29 in good health.

The chain joins TRBV2 to TRBJ1-5; unclear D gene. V was trimmed by 6 bases and J by 7 bases, leaving 16 bases between them. The germline CDR1 and CDR2 sequences are SNHLY and FYNNEI. The CDR3 is 14 residues long. CDR3 loop: CASSPFSGWQPQHF. The CDR3 DNA reads TGTGCCAGCAGCCCTTTTTCTGGATGGCAGCCCCAGCATTTT. The full variable domain, its missing parts supplied by reference TRBV2 and TRBJ1-5, is EPEVTQTPSHQVTQMGQEVILRCVPISNHLYFYWYRQILGQKVEFLVSFYNNEISEKSEIFDDQFSVERPDGSNFTLKIRSTKLEDSAMYFCASSPFSGWQPQHFGDGTRLSIL.

The chain is built from TRBV5-6 and TRBJ2-7; D is unclear. V was clipped by 0 bases and J by 0 bases, with 7 bases between them. Germline CDR1 SGHDT, CDR2 YYEEEE. The CDR3 runs to 14 residues. The CDR3: CASSLDPYSYEQYF. Here the CDR3 DNA reads TGTGCCAGCAGCTTGGATCCGTACTCCTACGAGCAGTACTTC.

This chain joins TRBV11-3 and TRBJ2-1, with TRBD1 matching over 8 bases. CDR1 and CDR2 from the germline V gene are SGHNT and YENEEA. V lost 1 base to trimming and J lost 2 bases; unmatched junction nucleotides: 4. CDR3 length equals 16 residues. The CDR3 DNA sequence: TGTGCCAGCAGCTTAGGCGACAGGGGCACCTACAATGAGCAGTTCTTC. It yields the protein CASSLGDRGTYNEQFF.

This chain connects TRBV2 to TRBJ1-1; D is unresolved. The germline V and J ends were trimmed by 4 bases and 1 base, with 7 bases remaining between them. This CDR3 is built from 13 residues. Germline CDR1 and CDR2: SNHLY and FYNNEI. The CDR3 loop reads CASSVSTNTEAFF. In DNA form, the CDR3 reads TGTGCCAGCAGTGTGTCCACGAACACTGAAGCTTTCTTT.

The chain combines TRBV6-4 with TRBJ2-3; 7 nucleotides align to TRBD1. The length of the CDR3 is 15 residues. In germline, CDR1 is MRHNA, CDR2 SNTAGT. J gave up 5 bases and V 6 bases, and 11 bases lay outside the gene matches. The DNA for the CDR3 is TGTGCCAGCAGAAAACAAGACAGGGACGGAGATACGCAGTATTTT. Encoded protein: CASRKQDRDGDTQYF.

Regarding this clone: The sample carries other DNA sequences with the same CDR3. V is TRBV5-4 and J is TRBJ2-7, with TRBD2 matching 7 bases. The CDR3 sequence is 15 residues long. Germline V gene sequence: CDR1 SGHNT, CDR2 YYREEE (reference sequence). V dropped 0 bases and J dropped 0; count of bases not matched to a gene: 3. The CDR3 sequence: CASSLGGGSSYEQYF. As DNA, the CDR3 is TGTGCCAGCAGCTTGGGCGGGGGATCCTCCTACGAGCAGTACTTC.

The V and J genes are TRBV2 and TRBJ2-3; 8 positions match TRBD1. With V trimmed by 4 bases and J by 5 bases, 8 bases remained unmatched. This CDR3 is built from 15 residues. Germline assignment: CDR1 SNHLY and CDR2 FYNNEI. The CDR3 spells CASSAGGSGGDTQYF. The CDR3 nucleotides read TGTGCCAGCAGTGCAGGGGGCTCAGGGGGAGATACGCAGTATTTT.

This clone was seen more than once but under ten times. This sequence joins TRBV7-2 and TRBJ1-1; D is ambiguous. Germline-derived CDR1 and CDR2 are SGHTA and FQGNSA. V gave up 7 bases and J gave up 2 bases, with 17 bases separating them. The CDR3 extends over 15 amino acids. The CDR3 DNA follows: TGTGCCAGCAACTACAAGCCGCTTTCAAACACTGAAGCTTTCTTT. As protein: CASNYKPLSNTEAFF.

V gene TRBV28 combines with J gene TRBJ2-2, with 8 bases fitting TRBD1. CDR3 length: 15 residues. Germline assignment: CDR1 MDHEN and CDR2 SYDVKM. Trimming took 6 bases from V and 4 from J; bases not matched to a gene: 7. CDR3 sequence: CASRSAGGSTGELFF. CDR3 nucleotide sequence: TGTGCCAGCAGGTCGGCAGGGGGCAGCACCGGGGAGCTGTTTTTT.

The chain carries TRBV27 and TRBJ2-3; D not certain. The length of the CDR3 is 13 residues. The germline CDR1 and CDR2 sequences are MNHEY and SMNVEV (reference sequence). V lost 3 bases and J lost 4, with 8 bases in between. The CDR3 spells CASSFGPADTQYF. CDR3 coding DNA: TGTGCCAGCAGTTTTGGCCCGGCAGATACGCAGTATTTT.

This clone has ten or more counts. This sample also contains other DNA sequences that code for the same CDR3. This chain uses TRBV9 with TRBJ1-6, with no clear D. Trimming left V 0 bases short and J 3 bases short, with 7 bases between. The CDR3 is 15 amino acids. Germline assignment: CDR1 SGDLS and CDR2 YYNGEE. CDR3 sequence (DNA): TGTGCCAGCAGCGTAGACGGGGACTATAATTCACCCCTCCACTTT. This codes for CASSVDGDYNSPLHF.

This chain uses TRBV2 with TRBJ2-5; the D gene is possibly TRBD2 (6 bases). Germline-derived CDR1 and CDR2 are SNHLY and FYNNEI. The germline V and J ends were trimmed by 3 bases and 1 base, with 9 bases remaining between them. The CDR3 spans 14 residues. Here the CDR3 DNA reads TGTGCCAGCAGTGAGACTAGAACCCAAGAGACCCAGTACTTC. Its translation: CASSETRTQETQYF.

A remark on this clone: This clone may be a read error of a much larger clone one base away. The chain carries TRBV2 and TRBJ2-1; TRBD2 matches at 13 bases. The germline V gene encodes CDR1 SNHLY and CDR2 FYNNEI. This CDR3 has 15 residues. The CDR3 nucleotides read TGTGCCGGCAGTGAAACTAGCGGGGGGGTCACTGAGCAGTTCTTC. Encoded protein: CAGSETSGGVTEQFF.

This clone was counted a single time. The rearrangement links TRBV10-3 to TRBJ2-6, with D possibly matching TRBD2 (7 bases). The germline gives CDR1 ENHRY, CDR2 SYGVKD. The CDR3 has 19 amino acids. Trimming left V 6 bases short and J 1 base short, with 22 bases between. CDR3 sequence reads: CAIRQRGGEAQSGANVLTF. The CDR3, as DNA: TGTGCCATCAGACAGAGGGGGGGTGAAGCCCAATCTGGGGCCAACGTCCTGACTTTC.

The chain has TRBV6-1 and TRBJ1-5, with TRBD1 as a possible D gene (5 bases). The CDR3 is made up of 17 amino acids. Trimming removed 0 bases from V and 1 base from J, with 13 bases in between. Germline V gives CDR1 MNHNS, CDR2 SASEGT. The CDR3 nucleotides are TGTGCCAGCAGTGAAGCTCTCGGGGGGAACAGCAATCAGCCCCAGCATTTT. Amino acids: CASSEALGGNSNQPQHF.